This T cell receptor beta chain is drawn from a study of blood T cells in healthy people across ages. Study-wide results and caveats: Versus aged donors, long-lived donors had higher diversity and more naive CD4+ cells.

PCR was performed a second time for about 7 to 11 cycles using a sample-barcoded 5' primer and a J-beta primer mix. Every molecule of cDNA carried a tag from a template-switch adaptor with 12 random nucleotides. TCRdb reprocessed the 5' RACE reads with MiXCR, giving one entry per CDR3 protein. The table has roughly 1.4 million distinct CDR3 sequences, 45% to 70% seen once. This clonotype was counted only a few times. The target antigen is unknown. The CDR3 spans 14 residues. This receptor was taken from a young man in good health. This chain links TRBV21-1 with TRBJ2-5; no DNA check was done on the table's D call, TRBD2. TRBV21-1 is a pseudogene. The specimen was blood. The CDR3 is CASILAGVKETQYF. The CDR3, as DNA: TGTGCCAGCATCCTAGCGGGGGTCAAAGAGACCCAGTACTTC.